This T cell receptor beta chain was captured by sequencing in a study of T-cell memory formation after mild COVID-19. Whole-study results and caveats: The study found balanced CD4/CD8 in clones contracting day 15 to 85 and a CD4+ lean in later expanders. Several responding clones turned up in pre-infection memory, indicating that cross-reactive memory may have taken part. Mainly CM and EM harbored the contracting CD4+ clones; mainly EMRA harbored the CD8+ ones.

A word on this clonotype: Its cognate antigen is unknown.

The CDR3 contains 13 residues. Germline assignment: CDR1 GTSNPN and CDR2 SVGIG (reference sequence). Trimming shortened V by 2 bases and J by 7 bases, and 12 bases separated the two germline ends. From the 5' RACE reads, TCRdb called clonotypes with MiXCR, one entry per CDR3 protein. The data contain approximately 400,000 distinct CDR3 sequences, 20% to 25% of them seen just once; the ten biggest clones take up 8.5% to 9%. This rearrangement joins TRBV30 to TRBJ1-5; unclear D gene. This TCR came from an adult woman who had mild COVID-19 (a few samples of this study predate the infection). Cell type and time point are not known. Sequencing was done on a sample of PBMCs or a T cell subset sorted from them (not recorded which). CDR3 in amino acids: CAWSKEAAQPQHF. CDR3 in DNA: TGTGCCTGGAGTAAGGAGGCCGCACAGCCCCAGCATTTT.